One and the same sample provided the 19 T cell receptor beta chains below, sequenced in a study of T cells in women clearing cervical HPV infection. Data came from immunoSEQ multiplex PCR; TCRdb stores just in-frame clones and leaves some out. The table lists around 31,000 clones. The specimen sequenced was blood buffy coat. These receptors originate from a woman between 18 and 70 years old with a cervical HPV16 infection that either progressed to CIN3+ or cleared (not recorded which).

As concerns this clone: The read gets to within 3 residues of the CDR3 end, and the germline J gene fills in the rest. The chain links TRBV30 to TRBJ1-1; weak D call: TRBD1 (5 bases). CDR1 GTSNPN and CDR2 SVGIG come from the germline V gene (reference sequence). CDR3 length: 14 residues. Trimming left V 4 bases short and J 3 bases short, with 15 bases between. The CDR3 here is CAWNRPPGDTEAFF. The part of the CDR3 DNA that was read is TGTGCCTGGAACCGACCCCCGGGGGACACTGAA.

Concerning this clone itself: The read terminates 3 residues before the CDR3 end, so the remaining end is supplied by the germline J gene. This sequence joins TRBV5-1 and TRBJ1-6, with 9 bases lining up with TRBD1. V lost 4 bases and J lost 10; bases outside the gene matches: 12. Per germline, CDR1 SGHRS and CDR2 YFSETQ. The CDR3 is 16 amino acids. CDR3 region: CASSLWTGELGSPLHF. The part of the CDR3 DNA that was read is TGCGCCAGCAGCCTCTGGACAGGGGAATTAGGATCACCC.

Turning to this clone: The read gets to within 3 residues of the CDR3 end, and the germline J gene fills in the rest. V is TRBV18 and J is TRBJ2-5; D is possibly TRBD1 (5 bases). V was pared by 2 bases and J by 2 bases, with 6 bases between. In germline, CDR1 is KGHSH, CDR2 LQKENI. The CDR3 loop spans 13 amino acids. CDR3 DNA (partial): TGTGCCAGCTCACCAAACAGGCAAGAGACC. Translation gives CASSPNRQET. The CDR3, in full, reads CASSPNRQETQYF.

On this clone itself: The sequence runs out 3 residues before the end of the CDR3; the remainder is reconstructed from the germline J gene. The chain couples TRBV29-1 to TRBJ2-1; possibly TRBD1 for D (6 bases). CDR3 length equals 12 residues. Germline V lookup: CDR1 SQVTM, CDR2 ANQGSEA. The CDR3 region is CTVGTSVDEQFF. CDR3 DNA, as far as it was read: TGCACCGTGGGGACATCAGTCGATGAG.

About this clone itself: The read terminates 3 residues ahead of where the CDR3 ends, so the germline J gene completes it. This sequence joins TRBV7-2 and TRBJ1-2; 7 bases are a match to TRBD1. The germline gives CDR1 SGHTA, CDR2 FQGNSA. The CDR3 contains 14 residues. After removal of 0 bases from V and 7 bases from J, the junction contained 5 bases not matched to a gene. This chain's CDR3 is CASSLALDRAGYTF. The CDR3 bases that were read are TGTGCCAGCAGCTTAGCGCTTGACAGGGCTGGC.

In regard to this clone: The read terminates 3 residues before the CDR3 end, so the remaining end is supplied by the germline J gene. This chain uses TRBV2 with TRBJ2-3; 8 nucleotides match TRBD1. The germline gives CDR1 SNHLY, CDR2 FYNNEI. The CDR3 loop spans 15 amino acids. After removal of 5 bases from V and 1 base from J, the junction contained 5 bases not matched to a gene. CDR3 DNA (partial): TGTGCCAGCAGTCTGGACAGGGCCGGCACAGATACG. Translated, it gives CASSLDRAGTDT. The entire CDR3 protein is CASSLDRAGTDTQYF.

As concerns this clone: The CDR3 is cut off 3 residues early in the read; its end comes from the germline J gene. V usage is TRBV7-9 and J usage is TRBJ2-1, with 7 nucleotides matching TRBD2. Germline assignment: CDR1 SEHNR and CDR2 FQNEAQ (reference sequence). This CDR3 is built from 11 residues. J gave up 8 bases and V 9 bases, and 4 bases lay outside the gene matches. CDR3 region: CASATSDEQFF. The sequenced part of the CDR3 DNA is TGTGCCAGTGCAACTAGCGATGAG.

On this clone itself: Read coverage stops 3 residues before the CDR3 terminus; the germline J gene supplies the remainder. This sequence joins TRBV7-2 and TRBJ1-1; TRBD1 might be the D (5 bases). V was cut by 5 bases and J by 6 bases, with 13 bases left in between. Germline V gene sequence: CDR1 SGHTA, CDR2 FQGNSA. The CDR3 totals 13 residues. CDR3 loop: CASSPDIGSEAFF. The CDR3 bases that were read are TGTGCCAGCAGCCCGGACATCGGTTCTGAA.

Regarding this clone: The sequenced fragment ends 3 residues before the CDR3 boundary, so the rest is inferred from the germline J gene. The chain employs TRBV5-1 and TRBJ2-3; D is perhaps TRBD2 (5 bases). V lost 4 bases and J 6 bases, leaving 15 bases between the germline ends. The CDR3 length is 14 residues. Germline CDR1 is SGHRS and CDR2 is YFSETQ. The CDR3 DNA, read in part, is TGCGCCAGCAGCCCCGGAGGACTTGGGGATACG. As protein: CASSPGGLGDT. The whole CDR3 is CASSPGGLGDTQYF.

As regards this clone: Read data end 3 residues before the CDR3 end; the end is taken from the germline J gene. The chain carries TRBV18 and TRBJ1-2; weak D call: TRBD1 (5 bases). This CDR3 is built from 14 residues. Germline CDR1 and CDR2: KGHSH and LQKENI. This chain's CDR3 is CASSLRGDYNDYTF. CDR3 DNA (partial): TGTGCCAGCTCACTACGGGGGGACTACAATGAC.

About this clone: Coverage ceases 3 residues before the CDR3 finishes, and the germline J gene fills in the end. The chain recombines TRBV6-1 with TRBJ1-1, with unresolved D. V was pared by 2 bases and J by 1 base, with 5 bases between. Germline V gene sequence: CDR1 MNHNS, CDR2 SASEGT. This CDR3 comprises 13 residues. This CDR3 is CASSERQNTEAFF. CDR3 DNA (partial): TGTGCCAGCAGTGAAAGACAGAACACTGAA.

Comment on this clone: The CDR3 goes on 3 residues after the read ends, and that part is filled in from the germline J gene. V and J are TRBV6-2 or TRBV6-3 and TRBJ2-2; TRBD1 matches at 7 bases. CDR1 and CDR2 from the germline V gene are MNHEY and SVGEGT. Trimming cost V 6 bases and J 6 bases; bases outside gene matches: 7. CDR3 length: 14 amino acids. The chain's CDR3 is CASSRGTGAGELFF. CDR3 DNA (partial): TGTGCCAGCAGCAGGGGGACCGGGGCCGGGGAG.

Of note for this clone: The observed sequence ends 3 residues before the CDR3 terminus, with the missing tail filled in from the germline J gene. The V call is TRBV6-2 or TRBV6-3, the J call TRBJ2-7, with D unclear. In germline, CDR1 is MNHEY, CDR2 SVGEGT. With 4 bases removed from V and 3 bases from J, the gap between germline ends came to 13 bases. This CDR3 is built from 14 residues. CDR3 loop: CASSSHTRYYEQYF. The part of the CDR3 DNA that was read is TGTGCCAGCAGTTCCCACACAAGATACTACGAG.

Concerning this clone itself: From the germline J gene comes the end of the CDR3, since the read stops 3 residues before it. The chain couples TRBV12-3 or TRBV12-4 to TRBJ2-5; D unresolved. Trimming left V 6 bases short and J 5 bases short, with 19 bases between. The CDR3 is made up of 15 amino acids. The CDR3: CASSRDTSAWETQYF. The covered CDR3 bases are TGTGCCAGCAGCCGCGACACCTCCGCCTGGGAGACC.

The part of the CDR3 DNA that was read is TGTGCCAGCAGTGCTGCCGGGCGGGGTGAAAAA. Amino acids: CASSAAGRGEK. In full, the CDR3 reads CASSAAGRGEKLFF. The rearrangement links TRBV2 to TRBJ1-4; no clear D. The CDR3 end is not reached by the read, which stops 3 residues before it; the germline J gene fills it in. V was trimmed by 4 bases and J by 7 bases, leaving 13 bases between them. Germline V CDR1 and CDR2: SNHLY, FYNNEI. CDR3 length: 14 residues.

On this clone: The sequenced fragment ends 3 residues before the CDR3 boundary, so the rest is inferred from the germline J gene. The chain couples TRBV5-4 to TRBJ2-3, with 13 bases identical to TRBD2. The germline gives CDR1 SGHNT, CDR2 YYREEE (reference sequence). J was trimmed by 3 bases and V by 3 bases; bases with no gene match: 4. The CDR3 sequence is 16 residues long. The CDR3 bases that were read are TGTGCCAGCAGCTCAAAACTAGCGGGGGGGACAGATACG. It codes for CASSSKLAGGTDT. In full, the CDR3 reads CASSSKLAGGTDTQYF.

With respect to this clone: The read ends 3 residues before the CDR3 terminus; that terminus is restored from the germline J gene. The J gene is TRBJ1-1, the V gene TRBV20-1; 8 nucleotides align to TRBD1. Per the germline V gene, CDR1 is DFQATT and CDR2 is SNEGSKA (reference sequence). V lost 3 bases to trimming and J lost 4 bases; unmatched junction nucleotides: 7. The CDR3 is 14 residues long. This CDR3 is CSASDGGQVTEAFF. CDR3 DNA, as far as it was read: TGCAGTGCTAGTGACGGGGGACAGGTCACTGAA.

CDR3 loop: CASSSPRPDTQYF. The DNA read from the CDR3 is TGTGCCAGCAGCTCCCCGAGGCCAGATACG. This sequence joins TRBV11-2 and TRBJ2-3; D unresolved. The read gets to within 3 residues of the CDR3 end, and the germline J gene fills in the rest. Germline V CDR1 and CDR2: SGHAT, FQNNGV. V shed 4 bases and J shed 4 bases, with 9 bases lying between them. The CDR3 has 13 amino acids.

Points on this clone: The CDR3 end lies 3 residues beyond the end of the read and is filled in from the germline J gene. V usage is TRBV11-3 and J usage is TRBJ1-1, with D uncertain. Per the germline V gene, CDR1 is SGHNT and CDR2 is YENEEA. This CDR3 region has 13 residues. The V end lost 0 bases, the J end lost 1 base, and 3 bases lay between the germline ends. CDR3 region: CASSLDRNTEAFF. The sequenced part of the CDR3 DNA is TGTGCCAGCAGCTTAGACAGGAACACTGAA.